One TCR beta chain is described in this entry. CD45RO-negative CD8 cells positively selected for CCR7 made up the naive population, which excluded terminally differentiated effector memory CD45RA+ cells. V was cut by 4 bases and J by 5 bases, with 6 bases left in between. There are 11 residues in the CDR3. Looked up from germline, CDR1 is LNHDA and CDR2 is SQIVND (reference sequence). The sample is drawn from a study of shared clonotypes between healthy human individuals. Profiled with immunoSEQ multiplex PCR; TCRdb holds only in-frame clones, not every one. The sample includes around 600,000 clones, approximately 95% of them seen just once.

The chain links TRBV19 to TRBJ2-7; no definite D call. The specimen was naive CD8+ T cells sorted from blood. The clonotype comes from a woman aged 25 to 45 in good health. The CDR3 reads CASSTVDEQYF. The CDR3 DNA sequence: TGTGCCAGTAGTACCGTGGACGAGCAGTACTTC.